This T cell receptor beta chain comes out of a study of blood T cell repertoires in COVID-19. Study in general: The cDNA or gDNA used as material had been derived from T cells, B-cell-depleted T cells, or PBMCs.

The method was immunoSEQ multiplex PCR; TCRdb's version includes in-frame clones alone and lacks a portion of them. The data hold tens of thousands of clones, with about four fifths observed a single time. Looked up from germline, CDR1 is MNHEY and CDR2 is SVGEGT. Trimming took 4 bases from V and 0 from J, leaving 13 bases between them. The CDR3 has 16 residues. The receptor was derived from a woman aged 55-69 years with acute or convalescent COVID-19. Sequencing used peripheral blood. The rearrangement links TRBV6-2 or TRBV6-3 to TRBJ1-3, with no clear D. The CDR3 loop reads CASSSWASGSGNTIYF. Here the CDR3 DNA reads TGTGCCAGCAGTTCGTGGGCCAGCGGCTCTGGAAACACCATATATTTT.